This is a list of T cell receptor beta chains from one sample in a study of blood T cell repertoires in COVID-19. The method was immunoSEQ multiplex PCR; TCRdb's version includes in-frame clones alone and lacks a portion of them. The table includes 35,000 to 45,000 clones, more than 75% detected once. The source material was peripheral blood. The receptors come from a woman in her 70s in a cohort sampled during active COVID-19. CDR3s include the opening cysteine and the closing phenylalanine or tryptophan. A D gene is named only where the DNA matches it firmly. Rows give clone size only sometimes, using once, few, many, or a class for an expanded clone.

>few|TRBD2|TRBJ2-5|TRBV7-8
TGTGCCAGCAGCTTATATGGGACTAGACAAGAGACCCAGTACTTC
CASSLYGTRQETQYF
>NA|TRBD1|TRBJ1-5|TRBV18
TGTGCCAGCTCACCACCGGGACAGGGCGGTCAGCCCCAGCATTTT
CASSPPGQGGQPQHF
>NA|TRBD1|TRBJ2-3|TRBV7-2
TGTGCCAGCAGGACCGGGACAGGGGCAGATACGCAGTATTTT
CASRTGTGADTQYF
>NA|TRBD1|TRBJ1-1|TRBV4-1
TGCGCCAGCAGCCACCCTGGAGGGACAGGGGACACTGAAGCTTTCTTT
CASSHPGGTGDTEAFF
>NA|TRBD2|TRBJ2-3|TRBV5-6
TGTGCCAGCAGCTTGGCCTTGGGAGTGGGAGGGCCCACAGATACGCAGTATTTT
CASSLALGVGGPTDTQYF
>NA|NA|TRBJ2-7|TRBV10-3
TGTGCCATCAGTGAGTCGCTGGGGGCAGGAGACGAGCAGTACTTC
CAISESLGAGDEQYF
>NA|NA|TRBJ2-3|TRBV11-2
TGTGCCAGCAGCCCAAGGGGGTCTAGGGCTAGCACAGATACGCAGTATTTT
CASSPRGSRASTDTQYF
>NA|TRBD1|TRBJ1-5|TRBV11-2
TGTGCCAGCAGTTCTAGGACAGGGAAGGGCAATCAGCCCCAGCATTTT
CASSSRTGKGNQPQHF
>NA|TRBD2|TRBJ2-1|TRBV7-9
TGTGCCAGCAGCTTAGCGTTAGCGGGGGGCAATGAGCAGTTCTTC
CASSLALAGGNEQFF
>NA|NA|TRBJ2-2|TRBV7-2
TGTGCCAGCAGCCTCGGGGATTTCTTCCCCGGGGAGCTGTTTTTT
CASSLGDFFPGELFF
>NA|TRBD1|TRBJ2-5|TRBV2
TGTGCCAGCAGGGACCCCGGGACAGGGGAAGAGACCCAGTACTTC
CASRDPGTGEETQYF
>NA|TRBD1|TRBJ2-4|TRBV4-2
TGTGCCAGCAGCCGAGAGACAGGGTCCAAAAACATTCAGTACTTC
CASSRETGSKNIQYF
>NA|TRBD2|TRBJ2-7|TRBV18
TGTGCCAGCTCACCCCTAGCGGGAGGGCCTAACGAGCAGTACTTC
CASSPLAGGPNEQYF
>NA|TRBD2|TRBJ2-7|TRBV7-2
TGTGCCAGCAGCTTCGCGGGAGGGCCCCTAACCTACGAGCAGTACTTC
CASSFAGGPLTYEQYF
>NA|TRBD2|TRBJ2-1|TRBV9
TGTGCCAGCAGCGTAGGAATTAGCGGGGTTTACAATGAGCAGTTCTTC
CASSVGISGVYNEQFF
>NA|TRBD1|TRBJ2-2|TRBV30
TGTGCCTGGGGAGGACAGGCCAGGGGCACCGGGGAGCTGTTTTTT
CAWGGQARGTGELFF
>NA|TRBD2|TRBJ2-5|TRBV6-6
TGTGCCAGCGGGAATATGCGGGGGGGACAAGAGACCCAGTACTTC
CASGNMRGGQETQYF
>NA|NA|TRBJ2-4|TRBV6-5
TGTGCCAGCAGTTACCCGGGTGTCCCGAACATTCAGTACTTC
CASSYPGVPNIQYF
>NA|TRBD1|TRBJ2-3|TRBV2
TGTGCCGGCAAACTAGGGACAGCTAGCACAGATACGCAGTATTTT
CAGKLGTASTDTQYF
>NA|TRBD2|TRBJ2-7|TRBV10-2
TGCGCCAGCACCGGGGGGGGCGGCTCCTACGAGCAGTACTTC
CASTGGGGSYEQYF
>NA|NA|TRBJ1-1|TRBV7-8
TGTGCCAGCAGCTCCGACACGGACACTGAAGCTTTCTTT
CASSSDTDTEAFF
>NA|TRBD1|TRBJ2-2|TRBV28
TGTGCCAGCAGGCTCACAGGGGGCGGCGGGGAGCTGTTTTTT
CASRLTGGGGELFF
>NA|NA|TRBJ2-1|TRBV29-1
TGCAGCGCTTTACCCTTTTTGTCCGGGATGGGTGTGGATGAGCAGTTCTTC
CSALPFLSGMGVDEQFF
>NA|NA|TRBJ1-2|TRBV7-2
TGTGCCAGCAGCCAGGCGACAGCTAACTATGGCTACACCTTC
CASSQATANYGYTF
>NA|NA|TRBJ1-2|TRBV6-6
TGTGCCAGCAGCTTAGACAGGCGCTATGGCTACACCTTC
CASSLDRRYGYTF
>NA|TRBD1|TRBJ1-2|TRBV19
TGTGCCAGTAGTACCCGGACAGGGGGCGCGGAAGGCTACACCTTC
CASSTRTGGAEGYTF
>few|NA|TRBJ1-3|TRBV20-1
TGCAGTGCTAGGAGGGCTAGCACCATATATTTT
CSARRASTIYF
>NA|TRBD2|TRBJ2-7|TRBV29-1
TGCAGCGTCGTCCTAACTAGCGCCCTACCCTACGAGCAGTACTTC
CSVVLTSALPYEQYF
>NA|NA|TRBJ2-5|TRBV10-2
TGCGCCAGCAGCTCGGCGAGGGCAGAGACCCAGTACTTC
CASSSARAETQYF
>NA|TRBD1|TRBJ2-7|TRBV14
TGTGCCAGCAGCCAAAGAAACAGGGGCTACGAGCAGTACTTC
CASSQRNRGYEQYF
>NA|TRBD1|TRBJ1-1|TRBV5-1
TGCGCCAGCAGCTTCGGGACAGCAATAACCTTT
CASSFGTAITF
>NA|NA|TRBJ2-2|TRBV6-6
TGTGCCAGCAGCGACAGGAGCCCGACCGGGGAGCTGTTTTTT
CASSDRSPTGELFF
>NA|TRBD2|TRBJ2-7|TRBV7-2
TGTGCCAGCAGCTACGGGACTAGCGGGAGTTACGAGCAGTACTTC
CASSYGTSGSYEQYF
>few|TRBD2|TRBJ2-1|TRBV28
TGTGCCAGCAGGCCCGGGCTAGCGGGAGTAGCGGGTGAGCAGTTCTTC
CASRPGLAGVAGEQFF
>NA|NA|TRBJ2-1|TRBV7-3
TGTGCCAGCAGCTCGCCCCCAGGGAATGAGCAGTTCTTC
CASSSPPGNEQFF
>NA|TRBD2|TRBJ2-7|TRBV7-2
TGTGCCAGCAGCCCGACTAGCGGCCCCTACGAGCAGTACTTC
CASSPTSGPYEQYF
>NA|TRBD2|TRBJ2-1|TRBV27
TGTGCCAGCGGACTAGCGGGAGGGCCTAGCAATGAGCAGTTCTTC
CASGLAGGPSNEQFF
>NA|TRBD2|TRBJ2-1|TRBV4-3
TGCGCCAGCAGCCAAGGTAGAGGGAGGGCCTCCTACAATGAGCAGTTCTTC
CASSQGRGRASYNEQFF
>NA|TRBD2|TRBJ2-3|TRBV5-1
TGCGCCAGCAGCGAGGGAGGGCTCGGCGCAGATACGCAGTATTTT
CASSEGGLGADTQYF
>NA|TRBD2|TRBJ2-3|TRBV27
TGTGCCAGCACCACCCTAGCGGGAGGGCCCGGAACGCAGTATTTT
CASTTLAGGPGTQYF
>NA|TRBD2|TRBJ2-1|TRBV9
TGTGCCAGCAGCGTACCGGCTAGCGGGATCGACTACAATGAGCAGTTCTTC
CASSVPASGIDYNEQFF
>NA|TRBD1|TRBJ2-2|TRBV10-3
TGTGCCATCAGTGCCGGGACAGGGTCATCCGGGGAGCTGTTTTTT
CAISAGTGSSGELFF
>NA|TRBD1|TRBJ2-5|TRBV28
TGTGCCAGCAGAGGACAGGGGAGGGGAGAGACCCAGTACTTC
CASRGQGRGETQYF
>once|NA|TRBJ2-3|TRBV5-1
TGCGCCAGCAGCTCGAGCGGTACCAGCACAGATACGCAGTATTTT
CASSSSGTSTDTQYF
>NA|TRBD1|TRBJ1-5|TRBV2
TGTGCCAGCAGTGAGCGACAGGGGTTTCAGCCCCAGCATTTT
CASSERQGFQPQHF
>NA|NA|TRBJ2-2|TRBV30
TGTGCCTGGAGTGTACAGGGAGTGGAGCTGTTTTTT
CAWSVQGVELFF
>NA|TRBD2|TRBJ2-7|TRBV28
TGTGCCAGCAGTTCCGGACTAGCGGGAGGATCCGACGAGCAGTACTTC
CASSSGLAGGSDEQYF
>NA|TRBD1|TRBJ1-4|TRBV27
TGTGCCAGCAGCCGGACCGGCAGGGGGACTAATGAAAAACTGTTTTTT
CASSRTGRGTNEKLFF
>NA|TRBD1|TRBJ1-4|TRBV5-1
TGCGCCAGCAGCTTACAAGGGACAGAGTTGAATGAAAAACTGTTTTTT
CASSLQGTELNEKLFF
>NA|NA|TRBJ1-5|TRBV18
TGTGCCAGCTCACCAGAAGGACAGAGTAATCAGCCCCAGCATTTT
CASSPEGQSNQPQHF
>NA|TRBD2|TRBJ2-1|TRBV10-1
TGCGCCAGCAGTGGCTTAGCGGGAGCGCAGTTCTTC
CASSGLAGAQFF
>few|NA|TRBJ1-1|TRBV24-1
TGTGCCACCAGACGACAGAGTAACACTGAAGCTTTCTTT
CATRRQSNTEAFF